The 28 T cell receptor beta chains in this list originate from one sample, sequenced in a study of T-cell memory formation after mild COVID-19 listed by TCRdb under 2021. The method behind the library was 5' RACE. Sequencing relied on an Illumina NovaSeq 6000. The raw public reads went through TCRdb reprocessing: fastp at Q25, MiXCR clone calling, in-frame beta chains kept. One record per CDR3 amino acid sequence lists the most common genes and DNA. The table for this sample lists about 470,000 distinct CDR3 sequences; 18% of them were counted only once. The ten largest account for over 9% of the sample. The sequenced material came from PBMCs or a T cell subset sorted from them (not recorded which). The receptors were gathered from an adult woman who had mild COVID-19 (a few samples of this study predate the infection). The sample titles of this study are shuffled in the database, so cell type and time point are left out; the donor was told from shared clones.

This chain uses TRBV20-1 with TRBJ1-2, with 7 bases that match TRBD1. From germline, CDR1 is DFQATT and CDR2 SNEGSKA (reference sequence). The CDR3 runs to 17 residues. J gave up 4 bases and V 3 bases, and 17 bases lay outside the gene matches. CDR3 in amino acids: CSASIRDRQQMSYGYTF. CDR3 DNA sequence: TGCAGTGCTAGTATAAGGGACAGACAGCAAATGAGCTATGGCTACACCTTC.

This clonotype occurred a few times. The chain is built from TRBV5-1 and TRBJ2-1, with 13 bases lining up with TRBD2. The CDR3 covers 21 residues. The V segment lost 1 base and the J segment 10 bases; nucleotides outside the gene matches: 23. The germline CDR1 and CDR2 sequences are SGHRS and YFSETQ. The CDR3, as DNA: TGCGCCAGCAGCTTGACGGCCAGCCTTGGGACTAGCGGGATGGCAGTCGGGGAGCAGTTCTTC. Translated: CASSLTASLGTSGMAVGEQFF. The whole variable domain, remainder taken from reference TRBV5-1 and TRBJ2-1, is KAGVTQTPRYLIKTRGQQVTLSCSPISGHRSVSWYQQTPGQGLQFLFEYFSETQRNKGNFPGRFSGRQFSNSRSEMNVSTLELGDSALYLCASSLTASLGTSGMAVGEQFFGPGTRLTVL.

The CDR3 is CASSHDRVPYEQYF. As DNA, the CDR3 is TGTGCCAGCAGCCATGACAGGGTCCCCTACGAGCAGTACTTC. V usage is TRBV3-1 and J usage is TRBJ2-7; 7 bases map to TRBD1. V was pared by 3 bases and J by 2 bases, with 4 bases of the junction left unmatched. The germline gives CDR1 LGHDT, CDR2 YNNKEL (reference sequence). This CDR3 contains 14 residues.

This clonotype was counted ten times or more. The chain links TRBV7-2 to TRBJ1-2; D uncertain. Germline V lookup: CDR1 SGHTA, CDR2 FQGNSA. Deletions cut 0 bases from V and 2 bases from J, with 16 bases between. This CDR3 spans 17 amino acids. This CDR3 reads CASSLAIGVAVNYGYTF. The DNA for the CDR3 is TGTGCCAGCAGCTTAGCGATTGGGGTGGCGGTAAACTATGGCTACACCTTC.

The chain recombines TRBV29-1 with TRBJ1-2, with D maybe TRBD1 (5 bases). The CDR3 runs 13 residues. V lost 2 bases and J lost 0, with 7 bases in between. CDR1 and CDR2 from the germline V gene are SQVTM and ANQGSEA. As DNA, the CDR3 is TGCAGCGTTGAATACAGGACTAACTATGGCTACACCTTC. Its translation: CSVEYRTNYGYTF.

This chain joins TRBV9 and TRBJ2-5; 7 bases map to TRBD2. Unmatched junction bases numbered 6, after V lost 3 bases and J lost 1 base. Germline V CDR1 and CDR2: SGDLS, YYNGEE. The CDR3 runs 15 residues. The CDR3 region has the DNA TGTGCCAGCAGCGGAGCCGGGACTACCCAAGAGACCCAGTACTTC. Its translation: CASSGAGTTQETQYF.

This chain connects TRBV6-5 to TRBJ1-1, with D tentatively TRBD1 (5 bases). This CDR3 has 15 amino acids. CDR1 is MNHEY and CDR2 is SVGAGI in the germline V gene. V was cut by 0 bases and J by 3 bases, with 11 bases left in between. The CDR3: CASSYSPGGYTEAFF. For the CDR3, the DNA is TGTGCCAGCAGTTACTCCCCGGGGGGATACACTGAAGCTTTCTTT.

This rearrangement joins TRBV29-1 to TRBJ1-2; D ambiguous. The CDR3 sequence is 13 residues long. From germline, CDR1 is SQVTM and CDR2 ANQGSEA. The V and J ends lost 4 bases and 8 bases respectively, with 17 bases between them. CDR3 sequence (DNA): TGCAGCGTTGTTTGGGCAGCCGGTTCAGGCTACACCTTC. Its translation is CSVVWAAGSGYTF. Filled out from reference TRBV29-1 and TRBJ1-2, the complete variable domain reads SAVISQKPSRDICQRGTSLTIQCQVDSQVTMMFWYRQQPGQSLTLIATANQGSEATYESGFVIDKFPISRPNLTFSTLTVSNMSPEDSSIYLCSVVWAAGSGYTFGSGTRLTVV.

This chain joins TRBV5-1 and TRBJ1-1, with TRBD1 as a possible D gene (5 bases). There are 13 residues in the CDR3. V was cut by 1 base and J by 6 bases, with 10 bases left in between. Germline V lookup: CDR1 SGHRS, CDR2 YFSETQ. DNA for the CDR3: TGCGCCAGCAGCTTGTTCTTGGGGGCTGAAGCTTTCTTT. Translated: CASSLFLGAEAFF.

The chain uses TRBV20-1 and TRBJ1-6; 8 nucleotides line up with TRBD1. With V trimmed by 0 bases and J by 12 bases, 19 bases remained unmatched. The CDR3 is 18 amino acids. The germline V gene has CDR1 DFQATT and CDR2 SNEGSKA (reference sequence). The DNA of the CDR3 is TGCAGTGCTAGAGATCATTGGAAGTCGACAGGGGTGGATGGACCCCTCCACTTT. Residues: CSARDHWKSTGVDGPLHF.

With regard to this clonotype: At one of its ends the junction is not consistent with the germline gene, which may arise from a read error. The V and J genes are TRBV5-1 and TRBJ2-7; 10 bases map to TRBD1. The germline gives CDR1 SGHRS, CDR2 YFSETQ. The CDR3 has 17 residues. CDR3 region: CTSGDRDRGPEPYEQYF. The DNA of the CDR3 is TGCACCAGCGGGGACCGGGACAGGGGACCAGAACCCTACGAGCAGTACTTC.

J is TRBJ1-2 and V is TRBV6-6; D possibly corresponds to TRBD1 (5 bases). CDR3 length: 15 residues. CDR1 and CDR2 from the germline V gene are MNHNY and SVGAGI (reference sequence). With 7 bases removed from V and 5 bases from J, the gap between germline ends came to 20 bases. CDR3 DNA sequence: TGTGCCAGCACCCCCCCGGGCAGGGTAGCGTATGGCTACACCTTC. Translation: CASTPPGRVAYGYTF.

The chain has TRBV7-6 and TRBJ2-6; 7 bases fit TRBD2. Germline V gene sequence: CDR1 SGHVS, CDR2 FNYEAQ. The CDR3 has 14 amino acids. Trimming took 8 bases from V and 2 from J; bases not matched to a gene: 3. The CDR3 sequence: CASRAGTGANVLTF. The CDR3 DNA reads TGTGCCAGCCGAGCGGGGACTGGGGCCAACGTCCTGACTTTC.

This clonotype was counted at least ten times. The chain uses TRBV3-1 and TRBJ2-5; D remains unclear. The CDR3 is made up of 11 amino acids. The V gene's germline CDR1 is LGHDT and CDR2 YNNKEL (reference sequence). Trimming took off 6 bases at V and 5 bases at J, with 7 bases between the two ends. As DNA, the CDR3 is TGTGCCAGCAGTCATTCTGAGACCCAGTACTTC. Amino acids: CASSHSETQYF.

The sample holds a few counts of this clonotype. This chain connects TRBV5-4 to TRBJ2-7; 13 bases agree with TRBD2. Per germline, CDR1 SGHNT and CDR2 YYREEE (reference sequence). The CDR3 totals 15 residues. The V and J ends lost 7 bases and 0 bases, in that order; junction bases with no gene match: 4. The CDR3 protein is CASGLAGEGSYEQYF. The CDR3 coding sequence is TGTGCCAGCGGACTAGCGGGGGAGGGCTCCTACGAGCAGTACTTC.

This clonotype was counted only a few times. V usage is TRBV18 and J usage is TRBJ1-2; D remains ambiguous. The CDR3 is 14 amino acids. CDR1 is KGHSH, CDR2 LQKENI, per germline. V shed 3 bases and J shed 2 bases, with 10 bases lying between them. The CDR3 sequence: CASSPGRENYGYTF. For the CDR3, the DNA is TGTGCCAGCTCACCCGGACGGGAGAACTATGGCTACACCTTC.

This clonotype was counted only a few times. This chain connects TRBV9 to TRBJ1-1; 10 positions agree with TRBD1. The CDR3 length is 16 residues. The germline CDR1 and CDR2 sequences are SGDLS and YYNGEE. V lost 0 bases to trimming and J lost 2 bases; unmatched junction nucleotides: 4. Written as DNA, the CDR3 is TGTGCCAGCAGCGTAGGGGACAGGGGATCTAACACTGAAGCTTTCTTT. This sequence encodes CASSVGDRGSNTEAFF.

This sequence joins TRBV14 and TRBJ1-1; 7 nucleotides line up with TRBD1. The CDR3 is 13 residues long. Germline loops: CDR1 SGHDN, CDR2 FVKESK. V lost 4 bases and J lost 10; bases outside the gene matches: 9. The CDR3 DNA sequence: TGTGCCAGCAGCCTCGAACAGGGGTTTGTAGCTTTCTTT. Amino acid sequence: CASSLEQGFVAFF. The complete variable domain, with remaining parts taken from reference TRBV14 and TRBJ1-1, reads EAGVTQFPSHSVIEKGQTVTLRCDPISGHDNLYWYRRVMGKEIKFLLHFVKESKQDESGMPNNRFLAERTGGTYSTLKVQPAELEDSGVYFCASSLEQGFVAFFGQGTRLTVV.

This clonotype was detected a few times. The chain has TRBV24-1 and TRBJ1-1; 8 positions agree with TRBD1. The ends lost 7 bases at V and 4 bases at J; junction bases unmatched: 7. CDR3 size: 14 residues. Germline values: CDR1 KGHDR, CDR2 SFDVKD. CDR3 residues: CATRPQGEGTEAFF. CDR3 sequence (DNA): TGTGCCACCAGGCCACAGGGGGAGGGCACTGAAGCTTTCTTT.

This clonotype has just a few counts. The rearrangement links TRBV24-1 to TRBJ2-1; 8 nucleotides agree with TRBD2. Germline lookup yields CDR1 KGHDR and CDR2 SFDVKD. The CDR3 consists of 16 residues. V was clipped by 3 bases and J by 9 bases; unmatched bases: 12. The CDR3: CATSDTREGLEGEQFF. The CDR3 bases are TGTGCCACCAGTGATACTCGGGAGGGCCTTGAGGGTGAGCAGTTCTTC.

This clonotype was counted only a few times. V is TRBV21-1 and J is TRBJ2-7. TRBV21-1 is tagged as a pseudogene. The CDR3 has 16 amino acids. CDR3 sequence: CASSKEVAGSSYEQYF. CDR3 nucleotides: TGTGCCAGCAGCAAAGAAGTAGCCGGTAGCTCCTACGAGCAGTACTTC.

This clonotype showed up many times. The rearrangement links TRBV7-9 to TRBJ2-3; D gene uncertain. Germline V gene data show CDR1 as SEHNR and CDR2 as FQNEAQ (reference sequence). Between the trimmed V and J ends, which lost 1 base and 2 bases, there was a span of 7 bases. CDR3 length: 14 amino acids. DNA for the CDR3: TGTGCCAGCAGCTTAGTACTCGCCACAGATACGCAGTATTTT. It specifies CASSLVLATDTQYF.

Many counts were recorded for this clonotype. This chain links TRBV5-5 with TRBJ2-5; 7 bases map to TRBD2. V shed 0 bases and J 5 bases; nucleotides not matched to a gene: 10. In germline, CDR1 is SGHKS, CDR2 YYEKEE (reference sequence). The CDR3 contains 16 residues. The CDR3 bases are TGTGCCAGCAGCTTGGCCCCGGCTAGCGGTCAGGAGACCCAGTACTTC. Its protein is CASSLAPASGQETQYF.

This sequence joins TRBV18 and TRBJ1-1; TRBD1 agrees at 8 bases. The junction had 2 bases not matched to a gene; V was cut back by 4 bases and J by 1 base. CDR1 is KGHSH and CDR2 is LQKENI in the germline V gene. The CDR3 is 14 residues long. CDR3 loop: CASSRQGSNTEAFF. For the CDR3, the DNA is TGTGCCAGCTCACGACAGGGGTCGAACACTGAAGCTTTCTTT. Based on the CDR3 plus reference TRBV18 and TRBJ1-1, the full variable domain is NAGVMQNPRHLVRRRGQEARLRCSPMKGHSHVYWYRQLPEEGLKFMVYLQKENIIDESGMPKERFSAEFPKEGPSILRIQQVVRGDSAAYFCASSRQGSNTEAFFGQGTRLTVV.

This clonotype was seen only a few times. This chain connects TRBV25-1 to TRBJ2-7; TRBD1 agrees at 7 bases. This CDR3 is built from 10 residues. The V segment lost 11 bases and the J segment 12 bases; nucleotides outside the gene matches: 10. In germline, CDR1 is MGHDK, CDR2 SYGVNS. CDR3 in DNA: TGTGCCTCCTTCCGACAGGGTTGGTACTTC. As protein: CASFRQGWYF.

The chain recombines TRBV5-1 with TRBJ2-5; 9 bases are a match to TRBD2. The CDR3 length is 16 residues. From germline, CDR1 is SGHRS and CDR2 YFSETQ. The trim removed 0 bases at V and 2 bases at J, leaving 5 bases unmatched. The CDR3 region is CASSLAGRGGQETQYF. CDR3 sequence (DNA): TGCGCCAGCAGCTTGGCCGGGCGGGGGGGACAAGAGACCCAGTACTTC.

This clonotype was seen a few times. The gene calls are TRBV5-1 and TRBJ2-7; D is unclear. Trimming stripped 2 bases from V and 1 base from J, with 10 bases between. The germline CDR1 and CDR2 sequences are SGHRS and YFSETQ. The CDR3 runs to 14 residues. CDR3 bases: TGCGCCAGCAGCTTCGTACCAGAGTCCTACGAGCAGTACTTC. It specifies CASSFVPESYEQYF. The variable domain in full, with the rest retrieved from reference TRBV5-1 and TRBJ2-7, is KAGVTQTPRYLIKTRGQQVTLSCSPISGHRSVSWYQQTPGQGLQFLFEYFSETQRNKGNFPGRFSGRQFSNSRSEMNVSTLELGDSALYLCASSFVPESYEQYFGPGTRLTVT.

The chain couples TRBV29-1 to TRBJ2-1; D is undetermined. The CDR3 extends over 12 amino acids. V was shortened by 0 bases and J by 10 bases, with 10 bases between the two germline ends. CDR1 and CDR2 (germline): SQVTM, ANQGSEA. The CDR3 nucleotides are TGCAGCGTTGAAGAAGGGCCGGCGGAGCAGTTCTTC. Encoded protein: CSVEEGPAEQFF.